The rows below give T cell receptor beta chains drawn from one sample of a study of shared clonotypes between healthy human individuals. Some clones are missing from TCRdb's copy, which holds only in-frame ones; the method was immunoSEQ multiplex PCR. Here the sample spans under 1,100,000 clones, 70% to 80% being singletons. The sequenced sample was memory CD4+ T cells from PBMCs. These receptors came from a man aged 18-30 years in good health. Some clones in this sample may be carry-over from other donors' samples. The CDR3 runs from the conserved cysteine through the conserved F or W. The order of the fields is D gene, clone size, V gene, J gene, CDR3 DNA, CDR3 protein. A D gene is named only where the DNA matches it firmly. A clone size is listed for some rows: how often the clone was seen (once, few, many), or a class if it is expanded.

>.|.|TRBV14|TRBJ1-4
TGTGCCAGCAGCCCCCTGCAGAACTATGAAAAACTGTTTTTT
CASSPLQNYEKLFF
>TRBD1|.|TRBV27|TRBJ1-2
TGTGCCAGCAGTCCATCGGACAGGCTTGAAGGCTACACCTTC
CASSPSDRLEGYTF
>.|.|TRBV7-8|TRBJ1-2
TGTGCCAGCAGCTTAGCGGGGGGCGTCGACTATGGCTACACCTTC
CASSLAGGVDYGYTF
>TRBD2|few|TRBV7-2|TRBJ2-1
TGTGCCAGCAGCTTTTCCTTCGGCGGGAGTAATGAGCAGTTCTTC
CASSFSFGGSNEQFF
>TRBD1|.|TRBV7-3|TRBJ2-5
TGTGCCAGCAGCTTAGAGGGACAGGTGGGGACCCAGTACTTC
CASSLEGQVGTQYF
>.|.|TRBV20-1|TRBJ2-2
TGCAACCACCCGAGGGAGCTGTTTTTT
CNHPRELFF
>.|.|TRBV15|TRBJ2-5
TGTGCCACCAGCAGAGATCGTCATAATCTCGAGACCCAGTACTTC
CATSRDRHNLETQYF
>TRBD1|.|TRBV30|TRBJ1-1
TGTGCCTGGAGTCCGACAGGGGTAGGCGGAGCTTTCTTT
CAWSPTGVGGAFF
>.|once|TRBV15|TRBJ1-5
TGTGCCACCAGCAGAGATAAGGGCTTGGCAGGGAGACAGCCCCAGCATTTT
CATSRDKGLAGRQPQHF
>.|.|TRBV7-9|TRBJ1-4
TGTGCCAGCAGCTCAGACCAAGGGTCGGGGAATAATGAAAAACTGTTTTTT
CASSSDQGSGNNEKLFF
>.|.|TRBV7-2|TRBJ2-7
TGTGCCAGCAATGTGATTGGAGGGGCAAGCTACGAGCAGTACTTC
CASNVIGGASYEQYF
>.|few|TRBV6-5|TRBJ2-5
TGTGCCAGCAGTTACGCAGGGGGGACCGAAGAGACCCAGTACTTC
CASSYAGGTEETQYF
>TRBD2|.|TRBV5-1|TRBJ2-5
TGCGCCAGTTCACTAGCGTTCCAAGAGACCCAGTACTTC
CASSLAFQETQYF
>.|.|TRBV10-3|TRBJ2-7
TGTGCCACCCAGCCCCCCGGGTACGAGCAGTACTTC
CATQPPGYEQYF
>TRBD1|.|TRBV28|TRBJ1-5
TGTGCCAGCAGCACAGGGGACCAGCCCCAGCATTTT
CASSTGDQPQHF
>.|.|TRBV30|TRBJ2-6
TGTGCCTGGAGCTGGGGGGCACTCGGATCGGGGGCCAACGTCCTGACTTTC
CAWSWGALGSGANVLTF
>.|.|TRBV4-3|TRBJ2-1
TGCGCCAGCAGCCAAGAATTTAGCGGAAACTTCTACAATGAGCAGTTCTTC
CASSQEFSGNFYNEQFF
>.|once|TRBV5-8|TRBJ2-1
TGTGCCAGCAGCCTCAGGAGATTCTCCTACAATGAGCAGTTCTTC
CASSLRRFSYNEQFF
>TRBD2|.|TRBV5-1|TRBJ2-1
TGCGCCAGCACCTTGGGCCTAGCGGGTGGGAATGAGCAGTTCTTC
CASTLGLAGGNEQFF
>TRBD2|.|TRBV14|TRBJ2-7
TGTGCCAGCAGCCAACGCAGACTAGCGGGTGGGGACGAGCAGTACTTC
CASSQRRLAGGDEQYF
>TRBD2|.|TRBV5-1|TRBJ2-7
TGCGCCAGCAGATCTAGCGGGAGTACCTACGAGCAGTACTTC
CASRSSGSTYEQYF
>.|once|TRBV9|TRBJ2-6
TGTGCCAGCACCATGGGGTCTGGGGCCAACGTCCTGACTTTC
CASTMGSGANVLTF
>TRBD1|.|TRBV7-2|TRBJ2-7
TGTGCCAGCAGCCCCGGACAGGCGCAAAACTACGAGCAGTACTTC
CASSPGQAQNYEQYF
>.|.|TRBV4-1|TRBJ1-4
TGCGCCAGCAGCCAGAGGACCGGGGGTGAAAAACTGTTTTTT
CASSQRTGGEKLFF
>TRBD1|.|TRBV28|TRBJ1-1
TGTGCCAGCAGTAACGGACAGGGGTTTATGAATGAAGCTTTCTTT
CASSNGQGFMNEAFF
>TRBD2|.|TRBV7-8|TRBJ2-7
TGTGCCAGCAGCGCGCCCCTAGCGGGAGGGCCCTACGAGCAGTACTTC
CASSAPLAGGPYEQYF
>.|.|TRBV7-9|TRBJ2-5
TGTGCCAGCAGCTTCAGTGGGGAGACCCAGTACTTC
CASSFSGETQYF
>TRBD1|.|TRBV7-8|TRBJ2-3
TGTGCCAGCAGCCCGGGACAGGGGAACACAGATACGCAGTATTTT
CASSPGQGNTDTQYF
>TRBD1|few|TRBV19|TRBJ1-3
TGTGCCAGTAGTACCCTTCAGGGGGTCCGAAACGGAAACACCATATATTTT
CASSTLQGVRNGNTIYF
>.|.|TRBV28|TRBJ1-2
TGTGCCAGCAGTTATGGTGGGGGCCTAGCTAACTATGGCTACACCTTC
CASSYGGGLANYGYTF
>.|.|TRBV7-2|TRBJ1-1
TGTGCCAGCAGAAAGGGGGTAGCAGGTTCCGAAGCTTTCTTT
CASRKGVAGSEAFF
>.|.|TRBV30|TRBJ1-2
TGTGCCTGGAGGACCCTCGGTAGGGTCTATGGCTACACCTTC
CAWRTLGRVYGYTF
>TRBD2|.|TRBV5-1|TRBJ2-1
TGCGCCAGCAGCTCCGTAGCGGGTACCCACAATGAGCAGTTCTTC
CASSSVAGTHNEQFF
>TRBD1|.|TRBV10-3|TRBJ1-3
TGTGCCATCAGTAAGACAGGGAGGGACACCATATATTTT
CAISKTGRDTIYF
>.|.|TRBV9|TRBJ2-2
TGTGCCAGCAGCGTAAGCGGTTTCACCGGGGAGCTGTTTTTT
CASSVSGFTGELFF
>.|once|TRBV28|TRBJ2-7
TGTGCCAGCAGCGTCGGGACCTATGGCGAGCAGTACTTC
CASSVGTYGEQYF
>.|.|TRBV10-3|TRBJ1-1
TGTGCCATCAGTGGAGAACCCGGGACCGAAGCTTTCTTT
CAISGEPGTEAFF
>.|once|TRBV12-5|TRBJ2-2
TGTGCTAGTGGTTCCCTCGCCGGTTGGGGCCAGCAGAACACCGGGGAGCTGTTTTTT
CASGSLAGWGQQNTGELFF
>.|.|TRBV19|TRBJ2-5
TGTGCCAGTAGTATTATGGAGACCCAGTACTTC
CASSIMETQYF
>.|.|TRBV19|TRBJ1-1
TGTGCCAGTACCGCCCCGATGGCAGGGCAATTGGTAAAAACGAGCACTGAAGCTTTCTTT
CASTAPMAGQLVKTSTEAFF
>.|.|TRBV5-1|TRBJ1-2
TGCGCCAGCAGCGGGGCTACTAACTATGGCTACACCTTC
CASSGATNYGYTF
>TRBD1|once|TRBV18|TRBJ2-7
TGTGCCAGCTCAACGGGACAGTCCTACGAGCAGTACTTC
CASSTGQSYEQYF
>.|.|TRBV7-9|TRBJ2-1
TGTGCCAGCAGCCCCCCCGAAGGGACCTCCTACAATGAGCAGTTCTTC
CASSPPEGTSYNEQFF
>TRBD1|.|TRBV5-1|TRBJ1-2
TGCGCCAGCAGCTTAGGGGACAGGGAGATAAACTATGGCTACACCTTC
CASSLGDREINYGYTF
>.|.|TRBV5-1|TRBJ2-1
TGCGCCAGCAGCGGGAGGGGACAAGTCAATGAGCAGTTCTTC
CASSGRGQVNEQFF
>.|.|TRBV7-9|TRBJ1-4
TGTGCCAGCAGCCCTGTCTGGGGAACTAATGAAAAACTGTTTTTT
CASSPVWGTNEKLFF
>.|.|TRBV6-6|TRBJ1-5
TGTGCCAGCAGCACCGTCCCGGGACTGGACCAGCCCCAGCATTTT
CASSTVPGLDQPQHF
>.|.|TRBV10-3|TRBJ2-3
TGTGCCATCAGGCCGGGACACCCCGAAGATACGCAGTATTTT
CAIRPGHPEDTQYF
>TRBD2|.|TRBV10-3|TRBJ2-5
TGTGCCACTCTCGCGGGAGTATGGCAGACCCAGTACTTC
CATLAGVWQTQYF
>TRBD1|.|TRBV7-9|TRBJ2-5
TGTGCCAGCAGCTTAACTTTCTGGGGACAGGGGCAAGAGACCCAGTACTTC
CASSLTFWGQGQETQYF
>TRBD1|.|TRBV2|TRBJ1-4
TGTGCCAGCACCCGTCAGGGGGCGAATAATGAAAAACTGTTTTTT
CASTRQGANNEKLFF
>.|few|TRBV18|TRBJ1-5
TGTGCCAGCTCACGAAGCCGGAGCAATCAGCCCCAGCATTTT
CASSRSRSNQPQHF
>.|.|TRBV19|TRBJ2-3
TGTGCCAGTAGCCTCGTGGAGTGGGGGCCCTTCAGGGATACGCAGTATTTT
CASSLVEWGPFRDTQYF
>TRBD2|.|TRBV7-8|TRBJ2-1
TGTGCCAGCAGCCGGACTAGCGGGAGCTCCTACAATGAGCAGTTCTTC
CASSRTSGSSYNEQFF
>.|.|TRBV7-9|TRBJ2-2
TGTGCCAGCAGCTTATTTCAGGAGAACACCGGGGAGCTGTTTTTT
CASSLFQENTGELFF
>TRBD2|.|TRBV7-2|TRBJ2-7
TGTGCCAGCGGGTTAGCGGGAGGGTACGAGCAGTACTTC
CASGLAGGYEQYF
>.|.|TRBV7-3|TRBJ2-2
TGTGCCAGCAGCTTATTTACCACCGGGGAGCTGTTTTTT
CASSLFTTGELFF
>.|.|TRBV7-2|TRBJ2-2
TGTGCCAGCAGCTTATACCAGGCCGTTAACACCGGGGAGCTGTTTTTT
CASSLYQAVNTGELFF
>.|.|TRBV2|TRBJ1-4
TGTGCCAGCAGGGAATTGGGAAATGGGGGGAATGAAAAACTGTTTTTT
CASRELGNGGNEKLFF